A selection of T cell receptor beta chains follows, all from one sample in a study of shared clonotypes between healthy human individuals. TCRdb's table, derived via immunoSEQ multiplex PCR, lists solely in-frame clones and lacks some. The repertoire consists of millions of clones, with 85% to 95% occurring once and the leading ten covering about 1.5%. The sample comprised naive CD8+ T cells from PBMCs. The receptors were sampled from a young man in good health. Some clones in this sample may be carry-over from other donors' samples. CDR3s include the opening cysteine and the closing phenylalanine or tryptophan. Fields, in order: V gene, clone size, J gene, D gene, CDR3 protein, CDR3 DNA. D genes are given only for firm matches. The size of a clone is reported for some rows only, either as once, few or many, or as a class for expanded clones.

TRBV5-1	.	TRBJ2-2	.	CASSDPLEANTGELFF	TGCGCCAGCAGCGACCCCCTAGAGGCGAACACCGGGGAGCTGTTTTTT
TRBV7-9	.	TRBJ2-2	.	CASISAGVNTGELFF	TGTGCCAGCATCTCTGCGGGTGTCAACACCGGGGAGCTGTTTTTT
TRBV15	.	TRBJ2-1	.	CATSNRRYNNEQFF	TGTGCCACCAGCAATCGGAGGTATAACAATGAGCAGTTCTTC
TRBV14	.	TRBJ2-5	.	CASSQPGETQYF	TGTGCCAGCAGCCAGCCCGGGGAGACCCAGTACTTC
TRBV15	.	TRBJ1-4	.	CATSGRKGPTNEKLFF	TGTGCCACCAGCGGGAGAAAGGGGCCAACTAATGAAAAACTGTTTTTT
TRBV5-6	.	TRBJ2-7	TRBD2	CASSLWGGDILYEQYF	TGTGCCAGCAGCTTGTGGGGGGGAGACATTCTGTACGAGCAGTACTTC
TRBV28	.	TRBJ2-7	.	CASSYPRTLSGPYEQYF	TGTGCCAGCAGTTACCCACGGACATTGTCGGGGCCTTACGAGCAGTACTTC
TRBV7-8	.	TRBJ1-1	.	CASSPRTGEAFF	TGTGCCAGCAGCCCGCGGACGGGGGAAGCTTTCTTT
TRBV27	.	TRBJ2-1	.	CASSPTSLLSSYNEQFF	TGTGCCAGCAGCCCCACGTCCCTGCTTAGCTCCTACAATGAGCAGTTCTTC
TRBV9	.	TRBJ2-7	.	CASSVGGFSEQYF	TGTGCCAGCAGCGTAGGGGGGTTCTCCGAGCAGTACTTC
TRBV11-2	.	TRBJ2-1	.	CASSLNARNEQFF	TGTGCCAGCAGCTTAAACGCCCGCAATGAGCAGTTCTTC
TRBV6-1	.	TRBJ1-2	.	CASTEQGANYGYTF	TGTGCCAGCACAGAACAGGGCGCTAACTATGGCTACACCTTC
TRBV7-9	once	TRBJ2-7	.	CASSSMPLGGREQYF	TGTGCCAGCAGCTCAATGCCCCTAGGGGGGCGGGAGCAGTACTTC
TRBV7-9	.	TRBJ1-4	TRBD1	CASSPSGDTGGKLFF	TGTGCCAGCAGCCCTAGTGGAGACACAGGGGGGAAACTGTTTTTT
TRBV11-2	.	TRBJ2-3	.	CASSDSGYTQYF	TGTGCCAGCAGCGATTCAGGATATACGCAGTATTTT
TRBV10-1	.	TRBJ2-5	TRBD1	CASSATGNRETQYF	TGCGCCAGCAGTGCGACAGGGAATCGAGAGACCCAGTACTTC
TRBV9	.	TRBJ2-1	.	CASSPRTGHMLF	TGTGCCAGCAGCCCCCGGACGGGCCATATGCTCTTC
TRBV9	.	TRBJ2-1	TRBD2	CASSGPLSGKVYNEQFF	TGTGCCAGCAGCGGTCCCCTTAGCGGGAAGGTCTACAATGAGCAGTTCTTC
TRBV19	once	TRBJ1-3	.	CASSIAGSLGNTIYF	TGTGCCAGTAGTATAGCAGGATCGCTCGGAAACACCATATATTTT
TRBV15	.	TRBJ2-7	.	CATSREFGAAYEQYF	TGTGCCACCAGCAGAGAGTTCGGGGCCGCGTACGAGCAGTACTTC
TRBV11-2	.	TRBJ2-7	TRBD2	CASSSSPGLAEEQYF	TGTGCCAGCAGCTCTAGCCCCGGACTAGCTGAAGAGCAGTACTTC
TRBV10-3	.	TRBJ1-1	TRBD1	CAIRRDRGNTEAFF	TGTGCCATCCGCCGGGACAGGGGGAACACTGAAGCTTTCTTT
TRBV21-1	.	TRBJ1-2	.	CASSGRDTRGTNYGYTF	TGTGCCAGCAGCGGCCGGGACACCCGGGGGACTAACTATGGCTACACCTTC
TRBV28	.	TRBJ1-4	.	CASSSSPVPNEKLFF	TGTGCCAGCAGTTCGTCTCCAGTCCCTAATGAAAAACTGTTTTTT
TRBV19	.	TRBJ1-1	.	CASSPGVPPGAEAFF	TGTGCCAGTAGTCCCGGTGTCCCTCCGGGGGCTGAAGCTTTCTTT
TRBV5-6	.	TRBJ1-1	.	CASSLEAALNTEAFF	TGTGCCAGCAGCTTGGAGGCAGCCCTGAACACTGAAGCTTTCTTT
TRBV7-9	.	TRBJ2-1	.	CAIYNEQFF	TGTGCCATCTACAATGAGCAGTTCTTC
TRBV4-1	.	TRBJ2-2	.	CASSQERGGTGELFF	TGCGCCAGCAGCCAAGAAAGAGGGGGCACCGGGGAGCTGTTTTTT
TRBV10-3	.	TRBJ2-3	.	CAISERGLRSTDTQYF	TGTGCCATCAGTGAGAGAGGACTACGAAGCACAGATACGCAGTATTTT
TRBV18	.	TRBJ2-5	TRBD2	CASSPPPTSERRGETQYF	TGTGCCAGCTCACCACCGCCCACTAGCGAACGCCGGGGCGAGACCCAGTACTTC
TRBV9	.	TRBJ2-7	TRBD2	CASSAPLAGVDEQYF	TGTGCCAGCAGCGCCCCACTAGCGGGAGTCGACGAGCAGTACTTC
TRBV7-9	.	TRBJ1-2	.	CASSGTGTTGYTF	TGTGCCAGCAGCGGGACCGGGACTACTGGCTACACCTTC
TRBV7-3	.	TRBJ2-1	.	CASSSAYGAGLSYNEQFF	TGTGCCAGCAGCTCAGCTTATGGGGCGGGATTATCCTACAATGAGCAGTTCTTC
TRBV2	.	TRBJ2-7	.	CASSVATGYGYEQYF	TGTGCCAGCAGTGTTGCCACAGGGTACGGCTACGAGCAGTACTTC
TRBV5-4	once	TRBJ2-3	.	CASSLGRGTDTQYF	TGTGCCAGCAGCTTGGGCAGGGGTACGGATACGCAGTATTTT
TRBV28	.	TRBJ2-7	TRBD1	CASSADRGTGEQYF	TGTGCCAGCAGTGCGGACAGGGGGACGGGAGAGCAGTACTTC
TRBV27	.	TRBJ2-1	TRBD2	CASSIRDYLVDEQFF	TGTGCCAGCAGTATCCGGGACTACCTTGTGGATGAGCAGTTCTTC
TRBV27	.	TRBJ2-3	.	CASSSAHPGARKEDTQYF	TGTGCCAGCAGTTCAGCACATCCCGGGGCAAGAAAAGAAGATACGCAGTATTTT
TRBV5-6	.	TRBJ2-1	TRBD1	CASSLVGTAGHEQFF	TGTGCCAGCAGCTTGGTGGGGACAGCCGGTCATGAGCAGTTCTTC
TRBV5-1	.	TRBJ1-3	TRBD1	CASSLDRGSGNTIYF	TGCGCCAGCAGCTTGGACAGGGGCTCTGGAAACACCATATATTTT
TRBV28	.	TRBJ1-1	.	CASSSRLEGTEAFF	TGTGCCAGCAGCTCAAGACTGGAGGGGACTGAAGCTTTCTTT
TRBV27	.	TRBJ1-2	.	CASSPRLQENYGYTF	TGTGCCAGCAGTCCACGCCTACAGGAGAACTATGGCTACACCTTC
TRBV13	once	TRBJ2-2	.	CASSLPGGDELFF	TGTGCCAGCAGCTTACCCGGCGGTGACGAGCTGTTTTTT
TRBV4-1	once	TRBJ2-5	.	CASSQVPLEETQYF	TGCGCCAGCAGCCAAGTCCCCTTGGAAGAGACCCAGTACTTC
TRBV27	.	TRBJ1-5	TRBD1	CASSPWDRGGQPQHF	TGTGCCAGCAGTCCCTGGGACAGGGGTGGTCAGCCCCAGCATTTT
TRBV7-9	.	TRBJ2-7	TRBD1	CASSPGLDRGRYEQYF	TGTGCCAGCAGCCCGGGCTTGGACAGGGGGCGATACGAGCAGTACTTC
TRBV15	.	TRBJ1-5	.	CATSTSNQPQHF	TGTGCCACCAGCACTAGCAATCAGCCCCAGCATTTT
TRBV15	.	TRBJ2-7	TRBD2	CATSRTSVDEQYF	TGTGCCACCAGCAGGACTAGCGTCGACGAGCAGTACTTC
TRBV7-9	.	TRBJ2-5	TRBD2	CASSLVLAGGETQYF	TGTGCCAGCAGCTTAGTACTAGCGGGAGGCGAGACCCAGTACTTC
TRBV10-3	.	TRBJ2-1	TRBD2	CAISGTGGPNDNEQFF	TGTGCCATCAGTGGGACGGGAGGGCCCAACGACAATGAGCAGTTCTTC
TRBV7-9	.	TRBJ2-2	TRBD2	CASSHFGLAGAAGELFF	TGTGCCAGCAGCCACTTCGGACTAGCGGGAGCGGCCGGGGAGCTGTTTTTT
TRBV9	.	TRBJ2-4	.	CASSGGPGKNIQYF	TGTGCCAGCAGCGGCGGTCCGGGCAAAAACATTCAGTACTTC
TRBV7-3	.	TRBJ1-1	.	CASSLTSSTEAFF	TGTGCCAGCAGCTTAACAAGTAGCACTGAAGCTTTCTTT
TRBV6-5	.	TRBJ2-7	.	CASSYDGPSYEQYF	TGTGCCAGCAGTTACGACGGTCCCTCCTACGAGCAGTACTTC
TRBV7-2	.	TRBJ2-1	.	CASSLSRRGGSSYNEQFF	TGTGCCAGCAGCTTATCCCGGCGCGGGGGCAGCTCCTACAATGAGCAGTTCTTC
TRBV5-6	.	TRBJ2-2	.	CASSGSPNTGELFF	TGTGCCAGCAGTGGTAGTCCGAACACCGGGGAGCTGTTTTTT
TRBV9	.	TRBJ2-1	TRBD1	CASSVVSGGENEQFF	TGTGCCAGCAGCGTAGTCTCAGGGGGCGAAAATGAGCAGTTCTTC